This TCR beta chain stems from a study of siplizumab effects on memory and regulatory T cells. Overall study results and limits: Proof of suppressive function in proliferating Tregs from siplizumab cultures was not established. Neither a naive nor a memory phenotype was assignable to roughly 75-96% of proliferating CD4+ or CD8+ clones. Alloreactive sequences from unstimulated CD4+ memory cells fell significantly with siplizumab.

With regard to this clone: Its matching antigen is unknown.

Trimming shortened V by 7 bases and J by 4 bases, and 14 bases separated the two germline ends. The CDR3 runs to 14 residues. In germline, CDR1 is MNHEY, CDR2 SVGAGI. Per sample, the assay covered 85,000 to 100,000 TCR templates. TCRdb's table, derived via immunoSEQ multiplex PCR, lists solely in-frame clones and lacks some. Of roughly 82,000 clones listed, approximately 88% are singletons. Sequencing was done on a sample of Tregs sorted from blood. The sequence derives from a human donor in good health. This rearrangement joins TRBV6-5 to TRBJ2-1; D possibly corresponds to TRBD1 (6 bases). CDR3 DNA: TGTGCCAGCAAAAATGACAGGCCATACAATGAGCAGTTCTTC. Translating it yields CASKNDRPYNEQFF.